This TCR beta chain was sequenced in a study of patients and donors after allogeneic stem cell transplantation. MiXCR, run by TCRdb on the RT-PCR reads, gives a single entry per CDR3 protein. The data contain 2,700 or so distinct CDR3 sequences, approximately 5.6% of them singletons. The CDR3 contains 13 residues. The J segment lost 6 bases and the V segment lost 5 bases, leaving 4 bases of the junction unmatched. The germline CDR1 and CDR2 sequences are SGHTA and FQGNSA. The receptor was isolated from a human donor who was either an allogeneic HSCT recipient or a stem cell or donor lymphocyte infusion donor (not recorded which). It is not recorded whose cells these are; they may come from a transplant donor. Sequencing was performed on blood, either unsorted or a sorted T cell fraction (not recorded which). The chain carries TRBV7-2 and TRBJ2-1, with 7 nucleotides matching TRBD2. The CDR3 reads CASSRGTTNEQFF. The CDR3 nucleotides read TGTGCCAGCAGCCGCGGGACTACCAATGAGCAGTTCTTC.